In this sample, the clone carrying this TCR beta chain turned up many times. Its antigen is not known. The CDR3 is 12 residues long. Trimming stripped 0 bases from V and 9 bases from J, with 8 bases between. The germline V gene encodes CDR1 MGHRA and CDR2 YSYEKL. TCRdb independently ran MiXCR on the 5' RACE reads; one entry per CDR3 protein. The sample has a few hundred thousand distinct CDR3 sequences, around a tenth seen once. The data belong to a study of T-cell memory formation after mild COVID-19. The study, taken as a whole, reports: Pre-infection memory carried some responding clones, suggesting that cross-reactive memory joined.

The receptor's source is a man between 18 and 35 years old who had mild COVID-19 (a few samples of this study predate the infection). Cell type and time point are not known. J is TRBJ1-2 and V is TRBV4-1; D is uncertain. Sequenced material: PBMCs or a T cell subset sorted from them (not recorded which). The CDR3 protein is CASSQDGRSYTF. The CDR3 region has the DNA TGCGCCAGCAGCCAAGATGGCAGGAGCTACACCTTC.